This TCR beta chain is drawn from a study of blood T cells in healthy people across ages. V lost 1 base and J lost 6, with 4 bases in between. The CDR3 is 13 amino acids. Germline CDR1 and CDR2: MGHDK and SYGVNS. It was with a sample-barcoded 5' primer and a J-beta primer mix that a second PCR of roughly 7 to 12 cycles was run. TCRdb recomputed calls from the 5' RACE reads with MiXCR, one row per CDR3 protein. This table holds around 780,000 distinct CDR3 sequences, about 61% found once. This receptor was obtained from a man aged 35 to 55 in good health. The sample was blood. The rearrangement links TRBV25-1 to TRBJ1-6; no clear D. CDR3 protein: CASSEWGNSPLHF. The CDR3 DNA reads TGTGCCAGCAGTGAATGGGGTAATTCACCCCTCCACTTT.